The source of this TCR beta chain is a study of blood T cell repertoires in COVID-19. Background on the study: T cells, B-cell-depleted T cells, or PBMCs supplied cDNA or gDNA.

The CDR3 consists of 14 residues. The germline V gene has CDR1 SGHNT and CDR2 YYREEE (reference sequence). Trimming shortened V by 3 bases and J by 4 bases, and 13 bases separated the two germline ends. Authors' methods: Estimation of nucleated cell counts relied on the amplification of reference gene primers. Assay used: immunoSEQ multiplex PCR; TCRdb lists only in-frame clones, some missing. Clonal size and the V and J genes are those of that table, whereas D and trimming came from the DNA. The table records about 27,000 clones, around 90% of them present only once. The material sequenced was peripheral blood. The TCR sequence derives from a man in his sixties or seventies with active COVID-19. V gene TRBV5-4 combines with J gene TRBJ1-1; TRBD1 is a possible D gene (6 bases). CDR3 in DNA: TGTGCCAGCAGCTCCATGGGGGCGTTCACTGAAGCTTTCTTT. It yields the protein CASSSMGAFTEAFF.